This T cell receptor beta chain came from a study of T cell responses to AZD1222 COVID-19 vaccine. In the study overall: The analysis combined second doses at about 4 or about 12 weeks.

This clone was found once. Its antigen is as yet unknown. General study points: Across spike, vaccine-associated CD4 TCRs were found, dominant at 160-218 and 743-854.

The germline V gene has CDR1 SGHRS and CDR2 YFSETQ. This CDR3 contains 13 residues. Trimming stripped 4 bases from V and 3 bases from J, with 8 bases between. TCRdb's table, derived via immunoSEQ multiplex PCR, lists solely in-frame clones and lacks some. The data contain 130,000 or so clones, over 90% of them seen just once; the ten biggest clones take up 5% to 5.5%. The TCR comes from an adult in good health. The input for sequencing was peripheral blood, taken on day 0 of AZD1222 vaccination. V usage is TRBV5-1 and J usage is TRBJ1-3; D gene uncertain. The CDR3 reads CASSRTVGNTIYF. The CDR3, as DNA: TGCGCCAGCAGCCGGACGGTTGGAAACACCATATATTTT.